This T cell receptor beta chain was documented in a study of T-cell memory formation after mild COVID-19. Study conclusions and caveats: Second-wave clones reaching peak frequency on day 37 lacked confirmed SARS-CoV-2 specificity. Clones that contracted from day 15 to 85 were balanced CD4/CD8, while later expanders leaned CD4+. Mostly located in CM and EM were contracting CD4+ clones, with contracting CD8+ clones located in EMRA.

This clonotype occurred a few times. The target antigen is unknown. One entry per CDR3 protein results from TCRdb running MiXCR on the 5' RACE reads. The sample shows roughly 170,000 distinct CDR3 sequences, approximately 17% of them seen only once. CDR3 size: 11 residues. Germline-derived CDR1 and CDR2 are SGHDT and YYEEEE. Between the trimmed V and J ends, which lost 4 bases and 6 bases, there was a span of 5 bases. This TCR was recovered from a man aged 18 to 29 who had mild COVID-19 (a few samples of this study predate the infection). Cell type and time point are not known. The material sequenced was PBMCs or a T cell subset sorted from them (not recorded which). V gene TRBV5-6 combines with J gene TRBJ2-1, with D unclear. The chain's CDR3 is CASSLSNEQFF. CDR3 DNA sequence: TGTGCCAGCAGCCTGAGCAATGAGCAGTTCTTC.